This TCR beta chain comes out of a study of patients and donors after allogeneic stem cell transplantation. TCRdb ran MiXCR on the RT-PCR reads and lists one entry per CDR3 protein. The table has around 200,000 distinct CDR3 sequences, around 41% seen once; the top ten hold 11%. The table lists this clonotype with a few counts. CDR3 length equals 13 residues. Germline V lookup: CDR1 MGHRA, CDR2 YSYEKL. Trimming shortened V by 3 bases and J by 5 bases, and 10 bases separated the two germline ends. The receptor's source is a human donor who was either an allogeneic HSCT recipient or a stem cell or donor lymphocyte infusion donor (not recorded which). It is not recorded whose cells these are; they may come from a transplant donor. The specimen sequenced was blood, either unsorted or a sorted T cell fraction (not recorded which). V gene TRBV4-1 combines with J gene TRBJ1-2, with D perhaps TRBD1 (6 bases). In DNA form, the CDR3 reads TGCGCCAGCAGCCATGTGGACAGTTATGGCTACACCTTC. It is translated as CASSHVDSYGYTF.